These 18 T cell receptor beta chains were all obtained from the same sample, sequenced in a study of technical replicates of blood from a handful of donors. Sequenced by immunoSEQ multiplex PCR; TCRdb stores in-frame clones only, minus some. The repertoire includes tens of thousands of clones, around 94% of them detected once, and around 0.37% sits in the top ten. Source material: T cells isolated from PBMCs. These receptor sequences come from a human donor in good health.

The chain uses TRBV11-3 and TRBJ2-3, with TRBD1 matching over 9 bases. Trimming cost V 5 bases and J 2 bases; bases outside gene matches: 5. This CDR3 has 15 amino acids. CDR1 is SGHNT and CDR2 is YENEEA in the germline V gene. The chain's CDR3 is CASSHRGPFTDTQYF. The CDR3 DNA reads TGTGCCAGCAGCCACAGGGGGCCCTTCACAGATACGCAGTATTTT.

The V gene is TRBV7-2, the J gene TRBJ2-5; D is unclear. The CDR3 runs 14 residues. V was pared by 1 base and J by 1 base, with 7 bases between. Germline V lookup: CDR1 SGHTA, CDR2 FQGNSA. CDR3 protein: CASSLVGFQETQYF. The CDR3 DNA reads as TGTGCCAGCAGCTTAGTCGGGTTCCAAGAGACCCAGTACTTC.

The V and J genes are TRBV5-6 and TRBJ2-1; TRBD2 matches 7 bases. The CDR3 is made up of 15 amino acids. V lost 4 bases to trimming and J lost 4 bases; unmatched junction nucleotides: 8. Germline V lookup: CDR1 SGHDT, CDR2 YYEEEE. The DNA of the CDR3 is TGTGCCAGCAGCCCGTTGCGGGAGTTTTACAATGAGCAGTTCTTC. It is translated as CASSPLREFYNEQFF.

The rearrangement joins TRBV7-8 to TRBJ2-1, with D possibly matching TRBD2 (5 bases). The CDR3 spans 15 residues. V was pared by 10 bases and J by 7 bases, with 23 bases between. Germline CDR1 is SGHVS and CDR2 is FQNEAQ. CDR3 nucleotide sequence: TGTGCCACCTATAACCCTAGCCTTGGGGAGAATGAGCAGTTCTTC. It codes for CATYNPSLGENEQFF.

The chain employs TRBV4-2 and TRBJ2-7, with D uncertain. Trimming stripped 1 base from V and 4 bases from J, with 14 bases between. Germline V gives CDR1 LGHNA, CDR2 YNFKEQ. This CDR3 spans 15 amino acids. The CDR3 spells CASSQVTNPPYEQYF. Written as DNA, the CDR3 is TGTGCCAGCAGCCAAGTGACAAATCCACCATACGAGCAGTACTTC.

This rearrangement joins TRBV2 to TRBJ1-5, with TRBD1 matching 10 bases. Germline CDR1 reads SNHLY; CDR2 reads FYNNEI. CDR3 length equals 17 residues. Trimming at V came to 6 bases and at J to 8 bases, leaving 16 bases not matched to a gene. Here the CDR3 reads CASSVGQGPGWREPQHF. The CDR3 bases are TGTGCCAGCAGCGTGGGACAGGGGCCCGGTTGGCGTGAGCCCCAGCATTTT.

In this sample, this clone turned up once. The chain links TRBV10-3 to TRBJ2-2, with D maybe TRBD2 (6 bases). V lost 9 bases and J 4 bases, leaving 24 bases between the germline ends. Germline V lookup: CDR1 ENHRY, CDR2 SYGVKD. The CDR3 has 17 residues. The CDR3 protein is CAIRGIRSGEVTGELFF. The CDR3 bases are TGTGCCATTCGGGGGATTCGTAGCGGTGAGGTCACCGGGGAGCTGTTTTTT.

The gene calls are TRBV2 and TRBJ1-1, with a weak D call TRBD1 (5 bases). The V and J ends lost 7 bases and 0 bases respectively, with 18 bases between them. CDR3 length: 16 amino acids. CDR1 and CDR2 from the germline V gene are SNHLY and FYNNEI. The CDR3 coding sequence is TGTGCCAGCATCCTTCCGGACACCCGCATGAACACTGAAGCTTTCTTT. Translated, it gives CASILPDTRMNTEAFF.

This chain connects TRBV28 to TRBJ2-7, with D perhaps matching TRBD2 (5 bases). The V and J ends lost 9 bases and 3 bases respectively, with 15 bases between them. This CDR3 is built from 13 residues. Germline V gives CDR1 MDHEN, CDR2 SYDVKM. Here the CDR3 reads CASSTGSGYEQYF. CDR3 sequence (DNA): TGTGCCAGTTCGACGGGATCTGGCTACGAGCAGTACTTC. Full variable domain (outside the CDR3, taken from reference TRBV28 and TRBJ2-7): DVKVTQSSRYLVKRTGEKVFLECVQDMDHENMFWYRQDPGLGLRLIYFSYDVKMKEKGDIPEGYSVSREKKERFSLILESASTNQTSMYLCASSTGSGYEQYFGPGTRLTVT.

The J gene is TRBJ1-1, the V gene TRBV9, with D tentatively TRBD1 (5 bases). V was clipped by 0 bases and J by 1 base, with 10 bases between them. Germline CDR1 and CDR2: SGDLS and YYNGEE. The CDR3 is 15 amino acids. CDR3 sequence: CASSVAQGRNTEAFF. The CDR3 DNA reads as TGTGCCAGCAGCGTAGCTCAGGGCAGGAACACTGAAGCTTTCTTT. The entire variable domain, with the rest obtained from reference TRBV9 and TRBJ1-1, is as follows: DSGVTQTPKHLITATGQRVTLRCSPRSGDLSVYWYQQSLDQGLQFLIQYYNGEERAKGNILERFSAQQFPDLHSELNLSSLELGDSALYFCASSVAQGRNTEAFFGQGTRLTVV.

The CDR3 is CASSGQAGAAQPQHF. The CDR3 DNA reads TGTGCCAGCAGCGGACAGGCAGGGGCAGCTCAGCCCCAGCATTTT. The chain uses TRBV5-6 and TRBJ1-5, with TRBD1 matching 7 bases. Germline V lookup: CDR1 SGHDT, CDR2 YYEEEE. Trimming cost V 4 bases and J 6 bases; bases outside gene matches: 10. The CDR3 is made up of 15 amino acids.

CDR3 DNA: TGTGCCAGCAGTCATCCTTGGGGACAGATTGACAATCAGCCCCAGCATTTT. Its protein product is CASSHPWGQIDNQPQHF. The V call is TRBV28, the J call TRBJ1-5, with TRBD1 matching 7 bases. CDR1 and CDR2 (germline): MDHEN, SYDVKM. The CDR3 extends over 17 amino acids. V lost 5 bases to trimming and J lost 3 bases; unmatched junction nucleotides: 13.

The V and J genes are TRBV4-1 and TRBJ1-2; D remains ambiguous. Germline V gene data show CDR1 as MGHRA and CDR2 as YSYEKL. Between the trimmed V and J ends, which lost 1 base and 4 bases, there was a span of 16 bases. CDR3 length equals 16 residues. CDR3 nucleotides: TGCGCCAGCAGCCAAGTGGAGGAGGGTTGGGGCTATGGCTACACCTTC. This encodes CASSQVEEGWGYGYTF.

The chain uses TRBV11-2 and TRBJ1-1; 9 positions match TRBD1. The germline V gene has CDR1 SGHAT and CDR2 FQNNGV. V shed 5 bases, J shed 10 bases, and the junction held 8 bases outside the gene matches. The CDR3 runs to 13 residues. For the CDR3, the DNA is TGTGCCAGCAGCCGGGACAGGGATTTATCAGCTTTCTTT. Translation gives CASSRDRDLSAFF.

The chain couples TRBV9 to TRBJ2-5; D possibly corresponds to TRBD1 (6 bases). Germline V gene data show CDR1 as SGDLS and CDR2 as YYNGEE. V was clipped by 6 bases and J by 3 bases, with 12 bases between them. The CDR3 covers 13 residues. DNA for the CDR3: TGTGCCAGCAACGCCCCAGGGGAAGAGACCCAGTACTTC. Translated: CASNAPGEETQYF.

For the CDR3, the DNA is TGTGCCAGCAGCCAAGAGGCGGGAGGGCGGAGTACGCAGTATTTT. This gives the protein CASSQEAGGRSTQYF. The rearrangement uses TRBV4-2 and TRBJ2-3; 9 nucleotides match TRBD2. The CDR3 runs 15 residues. Germline lookup yields CDR1 LGHNA and CDR2 YNFKEQ. J gave up 8 bases and V 0 bases, and 6 bases lay outside the gene matches.

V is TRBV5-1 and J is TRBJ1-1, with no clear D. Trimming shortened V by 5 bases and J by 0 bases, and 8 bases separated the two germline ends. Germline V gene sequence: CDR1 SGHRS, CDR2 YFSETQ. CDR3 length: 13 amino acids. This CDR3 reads CASRRDLNTEAFF. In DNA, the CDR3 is TGCGCCAGCAGGAGGGATTTGAACACTGAAGCTTTCTTT.

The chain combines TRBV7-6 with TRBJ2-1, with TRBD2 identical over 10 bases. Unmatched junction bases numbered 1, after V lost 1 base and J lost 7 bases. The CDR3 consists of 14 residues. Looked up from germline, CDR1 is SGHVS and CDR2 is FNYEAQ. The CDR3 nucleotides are TGTGCCAGCAGCTTAGAACTAGCGGGAAATGAGCAGTTCTTC. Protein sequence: CASSLELAGNEQFF.